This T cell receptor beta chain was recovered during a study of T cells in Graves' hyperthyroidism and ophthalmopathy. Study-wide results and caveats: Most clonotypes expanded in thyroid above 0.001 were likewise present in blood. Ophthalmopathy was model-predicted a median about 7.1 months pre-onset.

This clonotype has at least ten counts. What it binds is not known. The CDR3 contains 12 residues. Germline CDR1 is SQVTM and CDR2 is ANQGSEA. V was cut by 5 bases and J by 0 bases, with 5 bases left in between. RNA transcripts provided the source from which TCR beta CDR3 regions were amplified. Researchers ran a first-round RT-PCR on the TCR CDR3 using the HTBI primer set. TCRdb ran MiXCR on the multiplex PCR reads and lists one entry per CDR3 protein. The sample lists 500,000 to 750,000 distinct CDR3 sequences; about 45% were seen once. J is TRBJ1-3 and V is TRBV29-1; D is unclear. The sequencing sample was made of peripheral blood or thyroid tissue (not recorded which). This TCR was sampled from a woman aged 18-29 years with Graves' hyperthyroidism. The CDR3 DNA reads TGCAGCGTTACAAGCTCTGGAAACACCATATATTTT. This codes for CSVTSSGNTIYF.